This T cell receptor (beta chain) originates from a study of shared clonotypes between healthy human individuals. Trimming took off 9 bases at V and 0 bases at J, with 17 bases between the two ends. Per the germline V gene, CDR1 is SGHRS and CDR2 is YFSETQ. The length of the CDR3 is 15 residues. The authors split each subset's genomic DNA evenly across several immunoSEQ plates. This table comes from immunoSEQ multiplex PCR, and its TCRdb copy is limited to in-frame clones, with some not included. The sample holds 190,000 or so clones, 65% to 70% seen once. The sequence came from a man between 25 and 39 years old in good health. Sequencing input: memory CD4+ T cells sorted from blood. Subset here: CD45RA-negative fraction. The rearrangement uses TRBV5-1 and TRBJ2-3, with D tentatively TRBD2 (5 bases). CDR3 nucleotide sequence: TGCGCCAACTCCCTGACGGGATCTAGCACAGATACGCAGTATTTT. Translation: CANSLTGSSTDTQYF.